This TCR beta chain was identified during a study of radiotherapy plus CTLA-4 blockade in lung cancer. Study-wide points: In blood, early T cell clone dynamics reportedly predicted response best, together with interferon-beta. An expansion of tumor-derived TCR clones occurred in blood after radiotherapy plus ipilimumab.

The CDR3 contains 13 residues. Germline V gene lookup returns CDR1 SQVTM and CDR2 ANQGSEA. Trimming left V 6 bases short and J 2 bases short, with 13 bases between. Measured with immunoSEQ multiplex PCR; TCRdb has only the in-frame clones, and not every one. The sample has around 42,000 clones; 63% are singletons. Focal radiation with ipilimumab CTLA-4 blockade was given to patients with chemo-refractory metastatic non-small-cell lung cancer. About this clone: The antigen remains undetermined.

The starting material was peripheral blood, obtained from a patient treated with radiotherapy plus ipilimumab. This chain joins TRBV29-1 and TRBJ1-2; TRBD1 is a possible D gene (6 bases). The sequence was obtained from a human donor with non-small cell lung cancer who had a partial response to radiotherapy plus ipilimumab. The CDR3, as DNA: TGCAGCGTCGGACAGCTGCAAAACTATGGCTACACCTTC. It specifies CSVGQLQNYGYTF.